The entry below describes one T cell receptor (beta chain). The entry originates in a study of blood T cell repertoires in COVID-19. Participant-given clinical history determined each cohort assignment. Per germline, CDR1 LNHNV and CDR2 YYDKDF (reference sequence). CDR3 size: 20 residues. With V trimmed by 5 bases and J by 2 bases, 20 bases remained unmatched. Libraries were prepared by immunoSEQ multiplex PCR; TCRdb keeps only in-frame clonotypes and omits some of them. This sample has approximately 200,000 clones, with more than 75% found just once. The rearrangement uses TRBV15 and TRBJ2-3, with 9 nucleotides matching TRBD1. This receptor was identified in a woman aged 30 to 39 who had recovered from COVID-19. The specimen sequenced was PBMCs or T cells enriched from blood (not recorded which). The CDR3 nucleotides are TGTGCCACCAGCGGTATCTGGACAGGGGATGTCAAGCGCCTCACAGATACGCAGTATTTT. It specifies CATSGIWTGDVKRLTDTQYF.